What follows is one TCR beta chain and its context. The data stem from a study of early stage breast cancer tumors. Assay: immunoSEQ multiplex PCR; the TCRdb copy retains only in-frame clones and omits some. Here the sample spans tens of thousands of clones, roughly four fifths being singletons. CDR3 length: 10 residues. Germline lookup yields CDR1 MNHEY and CDR2 SVGAGI. V was clipped by 5 bases and J by 3 bases, with 2 bases between them. The TCR originated in a person between 45 and 65 years old with breast cancer. The specimen sequenced was blood. The J gene is TRBJ2-7, the V gene TRBV6-5; D gene uncertain. CDR3 bases: TGTGCCAGCAGTGACTACGAGCAGTACTTC. Its translation: CASSDYEQYF.